This T cell receptor (beta chain) was captured in a study of T cell responses to AZD1222 COVID-19 vaccine. On the study more broadly: The study pooled second doses at about 4 or about 12 weeks.

Sequencing was performed with immunoSEQ multiplex PCR; in TCRdb, only in-frame clones are kept and a portion is missing. The profile covers 85,000 to 100,000 clones, with roughly 89% appearing a single time and around 3.5% taken by the ten largest. This CDR3 comprises 15 residues. The TCR originated in an adult in good health. The chain links TRBV21-1 to TRBJ2-7; TRBD2 reflects the table's D call only, with no check against the DNA. TRBV21-1 is deemed a pseudogene. The sample here was peripheral blood, taken on day 0 of AZD1222 vaccination. CDR3 protein: CASSKAAARRYEQYF. CDR3 DNA: TGTGCCAGCAGCAAAGCGGCGGCCAGACGCTACGAGCAGTACTTC.